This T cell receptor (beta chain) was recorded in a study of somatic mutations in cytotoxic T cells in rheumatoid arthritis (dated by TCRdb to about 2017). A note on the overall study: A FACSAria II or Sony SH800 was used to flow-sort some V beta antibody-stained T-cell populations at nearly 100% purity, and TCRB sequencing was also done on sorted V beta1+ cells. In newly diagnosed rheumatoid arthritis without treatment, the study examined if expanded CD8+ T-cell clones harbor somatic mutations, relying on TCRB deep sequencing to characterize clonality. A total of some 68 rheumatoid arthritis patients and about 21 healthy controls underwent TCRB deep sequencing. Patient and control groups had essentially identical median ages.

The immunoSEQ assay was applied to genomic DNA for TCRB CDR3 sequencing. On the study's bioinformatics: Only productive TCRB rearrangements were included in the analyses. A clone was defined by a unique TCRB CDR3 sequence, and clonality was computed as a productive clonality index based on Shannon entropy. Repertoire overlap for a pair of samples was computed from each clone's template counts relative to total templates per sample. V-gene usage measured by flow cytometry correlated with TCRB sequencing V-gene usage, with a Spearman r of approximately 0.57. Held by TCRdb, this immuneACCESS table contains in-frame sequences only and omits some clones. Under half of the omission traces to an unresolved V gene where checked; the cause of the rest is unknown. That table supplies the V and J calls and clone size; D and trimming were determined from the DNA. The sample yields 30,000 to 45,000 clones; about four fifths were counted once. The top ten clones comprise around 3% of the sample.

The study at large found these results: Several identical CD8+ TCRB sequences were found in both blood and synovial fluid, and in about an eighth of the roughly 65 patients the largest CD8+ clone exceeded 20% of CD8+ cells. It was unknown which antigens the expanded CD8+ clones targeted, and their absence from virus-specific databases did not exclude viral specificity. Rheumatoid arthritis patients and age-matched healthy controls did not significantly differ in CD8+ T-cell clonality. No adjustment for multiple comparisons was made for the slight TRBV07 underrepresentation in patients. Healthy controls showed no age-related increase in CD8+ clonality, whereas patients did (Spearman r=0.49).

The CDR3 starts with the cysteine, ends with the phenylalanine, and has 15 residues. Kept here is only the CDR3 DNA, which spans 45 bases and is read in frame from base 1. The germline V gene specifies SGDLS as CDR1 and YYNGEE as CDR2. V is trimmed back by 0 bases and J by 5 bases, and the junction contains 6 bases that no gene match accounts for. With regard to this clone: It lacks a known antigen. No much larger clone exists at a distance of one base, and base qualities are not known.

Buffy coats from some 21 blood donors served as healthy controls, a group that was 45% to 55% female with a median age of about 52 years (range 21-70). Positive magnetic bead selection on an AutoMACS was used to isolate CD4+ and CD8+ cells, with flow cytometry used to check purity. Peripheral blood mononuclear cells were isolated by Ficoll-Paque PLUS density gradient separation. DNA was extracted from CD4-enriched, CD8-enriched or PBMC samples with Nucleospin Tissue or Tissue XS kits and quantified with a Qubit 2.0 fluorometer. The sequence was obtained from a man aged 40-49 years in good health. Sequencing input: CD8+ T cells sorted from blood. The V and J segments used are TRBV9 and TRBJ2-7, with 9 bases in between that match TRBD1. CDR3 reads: CASSVGRTGDDEQYF. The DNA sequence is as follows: TGTGCCAGCAGCGTAGGGAGGACAGGGGACGACGAGCAGTACTTC.